Included here is one T cell receptor (beta chain) sequence, with context. Other nucleotide sequences in the sample specify the same CDR3. Germline V CDR1 and CDR2: MDHEN, SYDVKM. V gave up 6 bases and J gave up 4 bases; unmatched junction bases: 5. The CDR3 is 13 residues long. The entry originates in a study of blood T cell repertoires in COVID-19. About the research overall: Acute and convalescent COVID-19 specimens originated in the United States, Italy and Spain. In each case, the material was cDNA or gDNA derived from T cells, B-cell-depleted T cells, or PBMCs.

Original analysis: The authors estimated nucleated cell counts from reference gene primer amplification. Profiling relied on immunoSEQ multiplex PCR, and the TCRdb table lists in-frame clones only, not all of them. Clonal size and the V and J genes are those of that table, whereas D and trimming came from the DNA. The sample yields over 130,000 clones, about 86% seen once. The gene calls are TRBV28 and TRBJ2-7; TRBD2 matches 8 bases. This sequence originates from a man between 65 and 85 years old with acute or convalescent COVID-19. The source material was peripheral blood. The CDR3 reads CASSPGLEYEQYF. In nucleotides, the CDR3 is TGTGCCAGCAGCCCGGGACTAGAGTACGAGCAGTACTTC.